This TCR beta chain was identified during a study of CD8+ T cells in alopecia areata. Germline loops: CDR1 SGHVS, CDR2 FQNEAQ. Deletions cut 1 base from V and 0 bases from J, with 14 bases between. The CDR3 contains 17 residues. cDNA reverse transcribed from extracted RNA served as the sequencing template. Some clones are missing from TCRdb's copy, which holds only in-frame ones; the method was immunoSEQ multiplex PCR. The data show roughly 150,000 clones, 40% to 60% seen once. This sequence was found in a human donor with alopecia areata. The genes are TRBV7-8 and TRBJ2-3, with TRBD1 as a possible D gene (5 bases). The starting material was CD8+ T cells sorted from blood, obtained at week 0. The CDR3 DNA is TGTGCCAGCAGCTTAGAGTTGGCAGGGTCTAGCACAGATACGCAGTATTTT. It yields the protein CASSLELAGSSTDTQYF.